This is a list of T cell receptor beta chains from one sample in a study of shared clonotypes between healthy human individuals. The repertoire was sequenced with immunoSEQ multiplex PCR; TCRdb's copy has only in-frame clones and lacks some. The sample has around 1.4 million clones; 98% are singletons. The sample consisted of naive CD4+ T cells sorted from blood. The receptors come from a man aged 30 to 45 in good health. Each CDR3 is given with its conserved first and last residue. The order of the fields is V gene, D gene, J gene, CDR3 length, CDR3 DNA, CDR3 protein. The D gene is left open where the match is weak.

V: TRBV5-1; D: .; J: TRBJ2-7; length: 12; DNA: TGCGCCAGCAGCTTGGGAGCTTACGAGCAGTACTTC; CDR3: CASSLGAYEQYF
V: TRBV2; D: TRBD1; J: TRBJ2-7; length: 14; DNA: TGTGCCAGCACCCGGACAGGAACCTCCTACGAGCAGTACTTC; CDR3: CASTRTGTSYEQYF
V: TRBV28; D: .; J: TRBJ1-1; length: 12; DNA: TGTGCCACCGGGGAGGGTTACACTGAAGCTTTCTTT; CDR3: CATGEGYTEAFF
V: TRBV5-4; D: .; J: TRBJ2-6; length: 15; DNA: TGTGCCAGCAGCTTGGGGGTATCTGGGGCCAACGTCCTGACTTTC; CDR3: CASSLGVSGANVLTF
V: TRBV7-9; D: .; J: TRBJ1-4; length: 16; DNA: TGTGCCAGCAGCCGACGAATTGCCGGTACTAATGAAAAACTGTTTTTT; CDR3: CASSRRIAGTNEKLFF
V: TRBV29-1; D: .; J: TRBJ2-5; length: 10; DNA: TGCAGCGTTATCTGGGAGACCCAGTACTTC; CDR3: CSVIWETQYF
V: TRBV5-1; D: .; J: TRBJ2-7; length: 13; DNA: TGCGCCAGCAGCTTGGAAGGTCTCAACGAGCAGTACTTC; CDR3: CASSLEGLNEQYF
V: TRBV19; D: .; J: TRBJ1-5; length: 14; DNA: TGTGCCAGTAGTATGGAACAGGGTATTAGGCCCCAGCATTTT; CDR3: CASSMEQGIRPQHF
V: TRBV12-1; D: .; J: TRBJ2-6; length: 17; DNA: TGTGCCAGCAGCTTTGCGCCGGCAGCGGGAGGGGCCAACGTCCTGACTTTC; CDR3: CASSFAPAAGGANVLTF
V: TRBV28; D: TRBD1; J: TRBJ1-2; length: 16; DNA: TGTGCCAGCAGCGATGGACAGGGTTCAAGAAATTATGGCTACACCTTC; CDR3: CASSDGQGSRNYGYTF
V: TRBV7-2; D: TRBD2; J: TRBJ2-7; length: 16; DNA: TGTGCCAGCAGCTTAGGACTAGCGGGAGGGTCCTACGAGCAGTACTTC; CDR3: CASSLGLAGGSYEQYF